Following are 31 T cell receptor beta chains from one sample sequenced in a study of blood T cell repertoires in COVID-19. Profiled with immunoSEQ multiplex PCR; TCRdb holds only in-frame clones, not every one. Here the sample spans about 190,000 clones, 70% to 85% being singletons. The sequenced sample was PBMCs or T cells enriched from blood (not recorded which). These receptor sequences come from a woman in her twenties or thirties who had recovered from COVID-19.

This clone was counted a single time. The chain uses TRBV2 and TRBJ2-3, with a possible D match to TRBD1 (6 bases). The V gene lost 2 bases and the J gene lost 5 bases, with 23 bases spanning the gap. The germline V gene has CDR1 SNHLY and CDR2 FYNNEI. The CDR3 sequence is 18 residues long. DNA of the CDR3: TGTGCCAGCAGTGAAATCGCAGGGGTGGGTAGAAATGTAGATACGCAGTATTTT. Protein product: CASSEIAGVGRNVDTQYF.

This sequence joins TRBV9 and TRBJ2-1; a weak D match, TRBD2 (6 bases). The CDR3 runs to 15 residues. Germline V lookup: CDR1 SGDLS, CDR2 YYNGEE. The ends were cut back, 4 bases at V and 5 bases at J, with 16 bases in the middle. The CDR3: CASSFLPGLDNEQFF. The CDR3 DNA sequence: TGTGCCAGCAGCTTCCTGCCGGGACTGGACAATGAGCAGTTCTTC.

The chain couples TRBV10-3 to TRBJ2-1, with 10 bases fitting TRBD1. CDR1 and CDR2 (germline): ENHRY, SYGVKD. J lost 7 bases, V lost 10 bases, and 7 bases had no gene match. CDR3 length equals 13 residues. The CDR3 sequence: CATAGQGMNEQFF. DNA of the CDR3: TGTGCCACCGCGGGACAGGGGATGAATGAGCAGTTCTTC.

This rearrangement joins TRBV3-1 (or the pseudogene TRBV3-2) to TRBJ1-5; TRBD1 aligns across 9 bases. Per germline, CDR1 LGHDT and CDR2 YNNKEL (reference sequence). This CDR3 contains 15 residues. Trimming removed 4 bases from V and 4 bases from J; junction bases left unmatched: 5. The CDR3 loop is CASSPDRGENQPQHF. The CDR3 DNA reads TGTGCCAGCAGCCCGGACAGGGGCGAGAATCAGCCCCAGCATTTT.

V usage is TRBV5-4 and J usage is TRBJ1-2; D might be TRBD1 (6 bases). Trimming removed 1 base from V and 8 bases from J, with 18 bases in between. The CDR3 runs to 15 residues. Germline-derived CDR1 and CDR2 are SGHNT and YYREEE (reference sequence). CDR3 coding DNA: TGTGCCAGCAGCTTGATTGGGACACTTAACGGCGGCTACACCTTC. This translates into CASSLIGTLNGGYTF. The full variable domain, in which reference TRBV5-4 and TRBJ1-2 provide the parts outside the CDR3, is ETGVTQSPTHLIKTRGQQVTLRCSSQSGHNTVSWYQQALGQGPQFIFQYYREEENGRGNFPPRFSGLQFPNYSSELNVNALELDDSALYLCASSLIGTLNGGYTFGSGTRLTVV.

Here the CDR3 DNA reads TGTGCCAGCAGTATCGGACAGGGGAACACTGAAGCTTTCTTT. It codes for CASSIGQGNTEAFF. The chain couples TRBV28 to TRBJ1-1, with 8 bases matching TRBD1. The germline gives CDR1 MDHEN, CDR2 SYDVKM. The CDR3 is made up of 14 amino acids. The V and J ends lost 5 bases and 1 base, in that order; junction bases with no gene match: 3.

The chain recombines TRBV12-3 or TRBV12-4 with TRBJ1-2, with D perhaps matching TRBD1 (5 bases). CDR3 length: 13 residues. Trimming stripped 2 bases from V and 7 bases from J, with 11 bases between. CDR3 region: CASSLRGEGGYTF. The DNA for the CDR3 is TGTGCCAGCAGTTTACGGGGGGAGGGTGGCTACACCTTC.

This rearrangement joins TRBV18 to TRBJ2-1; D not resolved. Deletions cut 3 bases from V and 9 bases from J, with 15 bases between. The CDR3 is made up of 14 amino acids. CDR1 and CDR2 (germline): KGHSH, LQKENI. CDR3 DNA: TGTGCCAGCTCACCTCAGTCCCAATCTGGTGAGCAGTTCTTC. Its protein product is CASSPQSQSGEQFF.

A few counts support this clone. This chain joins TRBV4-2 and TRBJ2-7; TRBD1 matches 9 bases. The CDR3 length is 15 residues. Unmatched junction bases numbered 4, after V lost 3 bases and J lost 1 base. CDR1 is LGHNA and CDR2 is YNFKEQ in the germline V gene. This CDR3 reads CASSQTTGGSYEQYF. CDR3 DNA sequence: TGTGCCAGCAGCCAGACGACAGGGGGTTCCTACGAGCAGTACTTC.

This clone was counted once. The CDR3: CASSQAGGKGFF. The DNA for the CDR3 is TGTGCCAGCAGCCAGGCCGGAGGGAAAGGTTTCTTT. The V call is TRBV28, the J call TRBJ1-1, with D uncertain. CDR1 and CDR2 (germline): MDHEN, SYDVKM. The CDR3 is 12 amino acids. Trimming cost V 6 bases and J 13 bases, with 18 bases left between them. The variable domain in full, with the rest retrieved from reference TRBV28 and TRBJ1-1, is DVKVTQSSRYLVKRTGEKVFLECVQDMDHENMFWYRQDPGLGLRLIYFSYDVKMKEKGDIPEGYSVSREKKERFSLILESASTNQTSMYLCASSQAGGKGFFGQGTRLTVV.

The chain combines TRBV6-4 with TRBJ2-1; 12 bases align to TRBD2. The CDR3 runs 17 residues. Germline CDR1 MRHNA, CDR2 SNTAGT. V dropped 3 bases and J dropped 7; count of bases not matched to a gene: 10. Written as DNA, the CDR3 is TGTGCCAGCAGTGAGTCTAGCGGGGGGGCCTCAATAAATGAGCAGTTCTTC. It specifies CASSESSGGASINEQFF.

V usage is TRBV5-1 and J usage is TRBJ2-3, with 7 bases that match TRBD2. Germline V gene data show CDR1 as SGHRS and CDR2 as YFSETQ. This CDR3 is 15 amino acids long. Trimming cost V 2 bases and J 6 bases; bases outside gene matches: 9. The CDR3 is CASSFPGGGKDTQYF. In DNA, the CDR3 is TGCGCCAGCAGCTTCCCGGGGGGTGGGAAGGATACGCAGTATTTT.

The gene calls are TRBV29-1 and TRBJ1-2, with a possible D match to TRBD1 (6 bases). Germline values: CDR1 SQVTM, CDR2 ANQGSEA. V lost 3 bases and J lost 6, with 8 bases in between. The CDR3 is 11 residues long. In DNA, the CDR3 is TGCAGCGTTGACAGGGGTGATGGCTACACCTTC. Its protein product is CSVDRGDGYTF.

V is TRBV2 and J is TRBJ2-5; a possible D gene is TRBD2 (6 bases). CDR3 length: 15 amino acids. V was shortened by 3 bases and J by 0 bases, with 11 bases between the two germline ends. Germline CDR1 SNHLY, CDR2 FYNNEI. CDR3 in amino acids: CASSDRDWYQETQYF. In DNA, the CDR3 is TGTGCCAGCAGTGACCGGGACTGGTACCAAGAGACCCAGTACTTC.

The V call is TRBV12-3 or TRBV12-4, the J call TRBJ2-5, with TRBD1 matching 7 bases. V lost 4 bases and J lost 4; bases outside the gene matches: 0. This CDR3 spans 12 amino acids. The CDR3 spells CASSWDRETQYF. CDR3 sequence (DNA): TGTGCCAGCAGTTGGGACAGAGAGACCCAGTACTTC.

V gene TRBV3-1 (or the pseudogene TRBV3-2) combines with J gene TRBJ1-1; D call uncertain. V was trimmed by 4 bases and J by 1 base, leaving 7 bases between them. The germline V gene encodes CDR1 LGHDT and CDR2 YNNKEL (reference sequence). The CDR3 length is 13 residues. CDR3 region: CASSPRENTEAFF. DNA of the CDR3: TGTGCCAGCAGCCCCCGGGAGAACACTGAAGCTTTCTTT.

This rearrangement joins TRBV7-2 to TRBJ2-5, with 12 bases identical to TRBD1. Germline CDR1 is SGHTA and CDR2 is FQGNSA. V lost 1 base and J lost 4; bases outside the gene matches: 4. The CDR3 runs 16 residues. In DNA, the CDR3 is TGTGCCAGCAGCTTAGGGGACAGGGGGCGGAGAGAGACCCAGTACTTC. This codes for CASSLGDRGRRETQYF.

This clone occurred once. The chain is built from TRBV10-2 and TRBJ2-1; 10 bases map to TRBD2. The CDR3 contains 14 residues. The V gene end was trimmed by 5 bases and the J gene end by 4 bases; junction bases not matched to a gene: 2. Germline V gives CDR1 WSHSY, CDR2 SAAADI. The CDR3 spells CASSPSGGYNEQFF. In DNA, the CDR3 is TGCGCCAGCAGTCCTAGCGGGGGTTACAATGAGCAGTTCTTC.

The chain employs TRBV18 and TRBJ2-1, with 10 bases fitting TRBD2. Trimming at V came to 4 bases and at J to 8 bases, leaving 11 bases not matched to a gene. CDR1 and CDR2 (germline): KGHSH, LQKENI. CDR3 length: 16 amino acids. CDR3 DNA sequence: TGTGCCAGCTCACAAGAAGGACTAGCGGATTTCGATGAGCAGTTCTTC. Translation: CASSQEGLADFDEQFF.

J is TRBJ2-3 and V is TRBV7-2, with TRBD2 matching 12 bases. The germline CDR1 and CDR2 sequences are SGHTA and FQGNSA. This CDR3 contains 14 residues. The J segment lost 12 bases and the V segment lost 1 base, leaving 5 bases of the junction unmatched. DNA for the CDR3: TGTGCCAGCAGCTTAGTTCGGACTAGCGGGGACCAGTATTTT. Translated: CASSLVRTSGDQYF.

This clone has ten or more counts. This chain joins TRBV5-1 and TRBJ1-4, with TRBD1 matching over 7 bases. Germline lookup yields CDR1 SGHRS and CDR2 YFSETQ. This CDR3 has 15 amino acids. The V and J ends lost 0 bases and 3 bases, in that order; junction bases with no gene match: 2. The CDR3 here is CASSLGQGSNEKLFF. The CDR3 region has the DNA TGCGCCAGCAGCTTGGGACAGGGTTCTAATGAAAAACTGTTTTTT.

The V gene is TRBV11-2, the J gene TRBJ1-1; 10 bases map to TRBD1. This CDR3 comprises 16 residues. The V gene's germline CDR1 is SGHAT and CDR2 FQNNGV. Germline trimming cut 3 bases from V and 0 bases from J; bases unmatched to any gene: 4. CDR3 bases: TGTGCCAGCAGCTTGACAGGGGGCATCGTGAACACTGAAGCTTTCTTT. This codes for CASSLTGGIVNTEAFF. Full variable domain (rest looked up from reference TRBV11-2 and TRBJ1-1): EAGVAQSPRYKIIEKRQSVAFWCNPISGHATLYWYQQILGQGPKLLIQFQNNGVVDDSQLPKDRFSAERLKGVDSTLKIQPAKLEDSAVYLCASSLTGGIVNTEAFFGQGTRLTVV.

This clone has just one count. The rearrangement uses TRBV19 and TRBJ1-1; 12 positions agree with TRBD1. Germline V gene sequence: CDR1 LNHDA, CDR2 SQIVND (reference sequence). The length of the CDR3 is 15 residues. Trimming cost V 3 bases and J 10 bases; bases outside gene matches: 9. The CDR3 DNA is TGTGCCAGTAGTATCAGGGGGACAGGGGGCTACGCAGCTTTCTTT. This gives the protein CASSIRGTGGYAAFF.

This clone has more than one count but fewer than ten. The chain carries TRBV28 and TRBJ2-7; 10 bases fit TRBD2. The CDR3 is 16 residues long. Unmatched junction bases numbered 6, after V lost 4 bases and J lost 0 bases. Looked up from germline, CDR1 is MDHEN and CDR2 is SYDVKM. The CDR3 region has the DNA TGTGCCAGCAGTTACCCACTAGCGGGGTCCTCCTACGAGCAGTACTTC. Translation gives CASSYPLAGSSYEQYF.

CDR3 loop: CASSEFGQGASGYTF. The CDR3 coding sequence is TGTGCCAGCAGTGAATTCGGACAGGGGGCTAGTGGCTACACCTTC. The chain carries TRBV25-1 and TRBJ1-2, with 11 bases lining up with TRBD1. After removal of 1 base from V and 7 bases from J, the junction contained 5 bases not matched to a gene. Germline-derived CDR1 and CDR2 are MGHDK and SYGVNS. CDR3 length: 15 residues.

This clone was seen a few times. The CDR3 loop is CASGEANTDTQYF. CDR3 nucleotide sequence: TGTGCCAGCGGTGAGGCGAACACAGATACGCAGTATTTT. V and J are TRBV7-3 and TRBJ2-3, with no clear D. Looked up from germline, CDR1 is SGHTA and CDR2 is FQGTGA. The CDR3 sequence is 13 residues long. V lost 8 bases to trimming and J lost 2 bases, with 11 bases between them.

This clone was picked up a small number of times. The chain has TRBV7-5 and TRBJ2-5; the table assigns TRBD2, which was not confirmed against the DNA. TRBV7-5 is noted as a pseudogene. The CDR3 runs 14 residues. The CDR3 loop reads CARSLRSRKKTQYF. CDR3 in DNA: TGTGCCAGAAGCTTAAGGAGTCGTAAAAAGACCCAGTACTTC.

The rearrangement joins TRBV3-1 (or the pseudogene TRBV3-2) to TRBJ2-1; possible D gene TRBD1, 5 bases. This CDR3 is built from 15 residues. Per the germline V gene, CDR1 is LGHDT and CDR2 is YNNKEL (reference sequence). Trimming left V 0 bases short and J 4 bases short, with 10 bases between. CDR3 in amino acids: CASSQEGSGYNEQFF. The CDR3 DNA reads TGTGCCAGCAGCCAAGAAGGGTCAGGGTACAATGAGCAGTTCTTC.

This chain joins TRBV4-2 and TRBJ2-6; weak D call: TRBD2 (5 bases). Germline CDR1 reads LGHNA; CDR2 reads YNFKEQ. This CDR3 is 16 amino acids long. The ends were cut back, 0 bases at V and 2 bases at J, with 8 bases in the middle. CDR3 protein: CASSQDGGAGANVLTF. The CDR3 DNA reads TGTGCCAGCAGCCAAGATGGAGGAGCTGGGGCCAACGTCCTGACTTTC.

This chain connects TRBV2 to TRBJ1-4, with D hard to call. The germline V gene has CDR1 SNHLY and CDR2 FYNNEI. The V gene lost 0 bases and the J gene lost 5 bases, with 13 bases spanning the gap. The CDR3 is made up of 16 amino acids. CDR3 in DNA: TGTGCCAGCAGTGAAGCACCCCAGACTATGAATGAAAAACTGTTTTTT. Protein: CASSEAPQTMNEKLFF.

The V and J genes are TRBV2 and TRBJ1-2; D remains unclear. Germline V lookup: CDR1 SNHLY, CDR2 FYNNEI. The CDR3 length is 13 residues. Trimming left V 10 bases short and J 3 bases short, with 15 bases between. The DNA of the CDR3 is TGTGCCACAAATCCGGGATCTGACTATGGCTACACCTTC. It encodes CATNPGSDYGYTF.